This TCR beta chain was sequenced in a study of blood T cell repertoires in COVID-19. Repertoires were generated with immunoSEQ multiplex PCR, while TCRdb's copy carries only in-frame clones and drops some. Of more than 90,000 clones listed, around nine tenths are singletons. V was pared by 4 bases and J by 4 bases, with 18 bases of the junction left unmatched. Germline V gene lookup returns CDR1 SGDLS and CDR2 YYNGEE. The CDR3 spans 20 residues. The chain combines TRBV9 with TRBJ2-2, with 11 bases lining up with TRBD2. Sequencing was done on a sample of peripheral blood. The receptor's source is a man aged 35 to 55 with acute or convalescent COVID-19. In DNA, the CDR3 is TGTGCCAGCAGCTTAGGAATGGGTAGCGGGGGGGCTATGGGCACCGGGGAGCTGTTTTTT. Residues: CASSLGMGSGGAMGTGELFF.